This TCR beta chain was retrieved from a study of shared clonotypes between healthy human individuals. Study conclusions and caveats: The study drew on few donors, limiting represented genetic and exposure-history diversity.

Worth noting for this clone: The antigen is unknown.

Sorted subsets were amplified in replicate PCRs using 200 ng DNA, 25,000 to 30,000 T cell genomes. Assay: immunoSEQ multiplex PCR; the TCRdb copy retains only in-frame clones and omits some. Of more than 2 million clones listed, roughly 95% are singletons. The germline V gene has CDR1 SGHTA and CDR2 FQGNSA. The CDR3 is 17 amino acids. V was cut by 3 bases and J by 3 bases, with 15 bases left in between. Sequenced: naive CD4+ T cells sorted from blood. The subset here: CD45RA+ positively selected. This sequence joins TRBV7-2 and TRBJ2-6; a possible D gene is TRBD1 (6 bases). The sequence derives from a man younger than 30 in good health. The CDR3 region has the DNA TGTGCCAGCAGCTTGGGACATACAAAGGGTGGGGCCAACGTCCTGACTTTC. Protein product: CASSLGHTKGGANVLTF.